This T cell receptor (beta chain) was sequenced during a study of Ad26.COV2.S vaccination and SARS-CoV-2 variants. Treatment given: over 15 received Ad26.COV2.S at low or high dose, single or two shots; a few received placebo; per-sample allocation not given. The samples date from day 63 after the first vaccine or placebo injection. On this clone itself: Its antigen is unknown.

From germline, CDR1 is SGHAT and CDR2 FQNNGV. CDR3 length equals 17 residues. Between the trimmed V and J ends, which lost 5 bases and 4 bases, there was a span of 24 bases. Study-level points and caveats: Breadth, reportedly substantial, characterized the spike-specific CD8+ and CD4+ T cell responses after vaccination. Vaccine and placebo recipients had similar non-spike TCR breadth.

Generated by immunoSEQ multiplex PCR, the TCRdb table keeps only in-frame clones and is missing some. The table shows 440,000 or so clones, with 92% occurring only once. The V call is TRBV11-2, the J call TRBJ2-7, with D perhaps matching TRBD1 (6 bases). The sample was peripheral blood, taken in a trial of Ad26.COV2.S vaccine versus placebo. The receptor was derived from a person aged 18-65 years who received the Ad26.COV2.S COVID-19 vaccine or a placebo. The chain's CDR3 is CASSEKDVGQYSYEQYF. The CDR3 bases are TGTGCCAGCAGCGAAAAGGATGTCGGACAGTACTCTTACGAGCAGTACTTC.